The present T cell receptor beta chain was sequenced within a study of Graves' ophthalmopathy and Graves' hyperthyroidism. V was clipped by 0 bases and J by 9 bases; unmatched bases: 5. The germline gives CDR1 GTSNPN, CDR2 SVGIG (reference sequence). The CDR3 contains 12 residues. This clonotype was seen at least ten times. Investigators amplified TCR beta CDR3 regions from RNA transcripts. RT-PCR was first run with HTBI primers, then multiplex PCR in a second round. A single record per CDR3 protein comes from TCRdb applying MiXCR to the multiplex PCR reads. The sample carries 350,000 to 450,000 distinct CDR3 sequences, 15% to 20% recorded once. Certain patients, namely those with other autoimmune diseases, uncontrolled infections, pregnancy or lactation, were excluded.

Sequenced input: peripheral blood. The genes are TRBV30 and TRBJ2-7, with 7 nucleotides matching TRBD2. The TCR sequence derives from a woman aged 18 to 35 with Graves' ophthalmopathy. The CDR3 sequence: CAWSVLGGGQYF. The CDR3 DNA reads TGTGCCTGGAGTGTACTTGGGGGGGGGCAGTACTTC.